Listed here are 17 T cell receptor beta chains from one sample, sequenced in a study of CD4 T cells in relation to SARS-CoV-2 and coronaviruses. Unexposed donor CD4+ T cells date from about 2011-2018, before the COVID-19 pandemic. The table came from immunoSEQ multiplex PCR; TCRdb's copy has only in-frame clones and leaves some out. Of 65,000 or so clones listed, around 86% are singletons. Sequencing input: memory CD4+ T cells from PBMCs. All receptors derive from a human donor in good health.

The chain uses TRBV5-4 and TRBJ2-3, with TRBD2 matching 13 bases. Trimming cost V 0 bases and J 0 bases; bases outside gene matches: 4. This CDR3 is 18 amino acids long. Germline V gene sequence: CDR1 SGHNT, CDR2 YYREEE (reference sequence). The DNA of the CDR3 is TGTGCCAGCAGCTTGGCACTAGCGGGGGGGTACAGCACAGATACGCAGTATTTT. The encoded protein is CASSLALAGGYSTDTQYF.

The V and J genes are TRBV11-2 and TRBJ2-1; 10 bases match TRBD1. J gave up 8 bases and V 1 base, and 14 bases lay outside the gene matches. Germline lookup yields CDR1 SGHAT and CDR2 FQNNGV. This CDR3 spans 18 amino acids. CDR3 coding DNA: TGTGCCAGCAGCTTAGTGAAGGCGAGACAGGGGGCTTTCTATGAGCAGTTCTTC. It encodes CASSLVKARQGAFYEQFF.

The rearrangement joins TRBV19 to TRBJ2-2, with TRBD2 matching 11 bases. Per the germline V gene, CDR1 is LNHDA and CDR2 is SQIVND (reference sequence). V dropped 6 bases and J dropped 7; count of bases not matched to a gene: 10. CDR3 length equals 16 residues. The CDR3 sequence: CASRYIAGGHDGELFF. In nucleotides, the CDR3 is TGTGCCAGTAGATACATAGCGGGAGGGCATGACGGGGAGCTGTTTTTT.

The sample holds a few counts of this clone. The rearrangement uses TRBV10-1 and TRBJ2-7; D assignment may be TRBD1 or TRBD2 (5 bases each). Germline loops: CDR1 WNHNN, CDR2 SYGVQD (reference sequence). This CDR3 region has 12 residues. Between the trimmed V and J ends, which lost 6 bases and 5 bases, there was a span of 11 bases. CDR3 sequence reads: CASSAGTHEQYF. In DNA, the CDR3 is TGCGCCAGCAGCGCAGGGACCCACGAGCAGTACTTC.

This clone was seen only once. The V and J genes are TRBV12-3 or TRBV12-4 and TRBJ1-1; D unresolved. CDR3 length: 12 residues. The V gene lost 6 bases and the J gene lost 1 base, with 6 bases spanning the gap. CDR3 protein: CASRLKNTEAFF. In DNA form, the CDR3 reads TGTGCCAGCAGGCTAAAGAACACTGAAGCTTTCTTT.

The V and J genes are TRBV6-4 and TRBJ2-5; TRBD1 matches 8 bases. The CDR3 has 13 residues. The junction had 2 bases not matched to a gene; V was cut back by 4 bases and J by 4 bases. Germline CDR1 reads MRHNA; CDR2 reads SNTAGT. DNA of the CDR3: TGTGCCAGCAGTGCAGGGACAGGAGAGACCCAGTACTTC. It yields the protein CASSAGTGETQYF.

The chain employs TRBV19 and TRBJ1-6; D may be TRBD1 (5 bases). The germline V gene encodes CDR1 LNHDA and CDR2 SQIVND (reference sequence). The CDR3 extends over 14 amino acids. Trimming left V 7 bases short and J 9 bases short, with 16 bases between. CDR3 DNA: TGTGCCAGTACCTCAGACAGAGGGAGTTCACCCCTCCACTTT. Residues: CASTSDRGSSPLHF. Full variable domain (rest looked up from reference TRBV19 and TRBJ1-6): DGGITQSPKYLFRKEGQNVTLSCEQNLNHDAMYWYRQDPGQGLRLIYYSQIVNDFQKGDIAEGYSVSREKKESFPLTVTSAQKNPTAFYLCASTSDRGSSPLHFGNGTRLTVT.

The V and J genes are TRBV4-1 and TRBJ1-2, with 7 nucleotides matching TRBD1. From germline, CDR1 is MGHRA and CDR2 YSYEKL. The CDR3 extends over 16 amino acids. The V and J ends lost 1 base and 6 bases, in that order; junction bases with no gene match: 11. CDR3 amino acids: CASSQAMGRGDDGYTF. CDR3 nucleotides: TGCGCCAGCAGCCAAGCAATGGGCAGGGGGGATGATGGCTACACCTTC.

CDR3 amino acids: CASRQGEMDSPLHF. Written as DNA, the CDR3 is TGTGCCAGTAGGCAGGGTGAAATGGATTCACCCCTCCACTTT. This chain joins TRBV19 and TRBJ1-6; maybe TRBD1 (5 bases). CDR1 and CDR2 from the germline V gene are LNHDA and SQIVND (reference sequence). The CDR3 is made up of 14 amino acids. V lost 6 bases and J lost 8, with 14 bases in between.

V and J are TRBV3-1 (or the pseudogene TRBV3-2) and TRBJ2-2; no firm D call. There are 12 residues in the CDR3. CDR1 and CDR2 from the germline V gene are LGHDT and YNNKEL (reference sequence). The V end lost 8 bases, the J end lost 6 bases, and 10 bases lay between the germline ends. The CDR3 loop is CASAPVAGELFF. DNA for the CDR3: TGTGCCAGCGCTCCCGTCGCCGGGGAGCTGTTTTTT.

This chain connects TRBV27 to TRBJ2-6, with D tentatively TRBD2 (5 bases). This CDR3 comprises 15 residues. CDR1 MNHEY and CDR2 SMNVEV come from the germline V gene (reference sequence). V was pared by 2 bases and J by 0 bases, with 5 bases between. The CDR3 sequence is CASSLEGSGANVLTF. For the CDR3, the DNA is TGTGCCAGCAGTTTAGAGGGCTCTGGGGCCAACGTCCTGACTTTC.

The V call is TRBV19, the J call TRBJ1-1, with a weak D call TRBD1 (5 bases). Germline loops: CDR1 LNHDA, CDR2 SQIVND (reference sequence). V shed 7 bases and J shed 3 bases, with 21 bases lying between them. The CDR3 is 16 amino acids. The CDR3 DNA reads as TGTGCCAGTAACCCCCGACAGCCACCGGGGGACACTGAAGCTTTCTTT. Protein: CASNPRQPPGDTEAFF.

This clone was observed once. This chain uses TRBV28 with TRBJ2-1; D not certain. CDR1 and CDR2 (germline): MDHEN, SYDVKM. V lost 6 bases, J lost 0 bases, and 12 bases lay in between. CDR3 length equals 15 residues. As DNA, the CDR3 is TGTGCCAGCAGACGCCACATGAGCTCCTACAATGAGCAGTTCTTC. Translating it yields CASRRHMSSYNEQFF.

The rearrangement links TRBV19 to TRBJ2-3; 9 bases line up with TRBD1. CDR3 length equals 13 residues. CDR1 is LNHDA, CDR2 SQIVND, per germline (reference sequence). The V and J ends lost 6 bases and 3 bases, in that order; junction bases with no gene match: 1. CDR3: CASRTGGTDTQYF. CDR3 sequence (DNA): TGTGCCAGTAGGACAGGGGGGACAGATACGCAGTATTTT.

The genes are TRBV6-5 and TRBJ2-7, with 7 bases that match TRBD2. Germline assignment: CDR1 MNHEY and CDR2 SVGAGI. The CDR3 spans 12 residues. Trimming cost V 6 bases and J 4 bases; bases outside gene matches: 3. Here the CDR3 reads CASSRGGYEQYF. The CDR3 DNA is TGTGCCAGCAGCCGCGGGGGTTACGAGCAGTACTTC.

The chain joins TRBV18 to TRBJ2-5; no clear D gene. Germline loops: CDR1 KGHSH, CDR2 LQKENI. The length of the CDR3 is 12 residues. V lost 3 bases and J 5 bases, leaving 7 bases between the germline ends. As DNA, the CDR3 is TGTGCCAGCTCACCCTCTGGGGAGACCCAGTACTTC. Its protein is CASSPSGETQYF.

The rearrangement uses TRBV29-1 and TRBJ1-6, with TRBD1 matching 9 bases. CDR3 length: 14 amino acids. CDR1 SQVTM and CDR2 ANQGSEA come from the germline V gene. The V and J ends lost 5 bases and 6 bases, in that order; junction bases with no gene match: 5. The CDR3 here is CSVRLTGGNSPLHF. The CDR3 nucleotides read TGCAGCGTTCGACTGACAGGGGGTAATTCACCCCTCCACTTT.